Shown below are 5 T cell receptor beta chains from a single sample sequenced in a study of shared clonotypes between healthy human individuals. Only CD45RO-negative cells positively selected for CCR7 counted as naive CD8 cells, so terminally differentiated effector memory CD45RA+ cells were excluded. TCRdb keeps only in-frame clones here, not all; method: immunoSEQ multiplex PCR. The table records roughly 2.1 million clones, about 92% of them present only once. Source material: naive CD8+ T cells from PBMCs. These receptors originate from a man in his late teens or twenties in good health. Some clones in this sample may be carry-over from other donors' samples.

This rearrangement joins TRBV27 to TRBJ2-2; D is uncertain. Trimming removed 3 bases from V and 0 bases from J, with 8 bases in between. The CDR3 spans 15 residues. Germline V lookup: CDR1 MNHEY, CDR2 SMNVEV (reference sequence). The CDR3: CASSFRRPNTGELFF. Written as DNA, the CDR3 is TGTGCCAGCAGTTTCCGGCGTCCGAACACCGGGGAGCTGTTTTTT.

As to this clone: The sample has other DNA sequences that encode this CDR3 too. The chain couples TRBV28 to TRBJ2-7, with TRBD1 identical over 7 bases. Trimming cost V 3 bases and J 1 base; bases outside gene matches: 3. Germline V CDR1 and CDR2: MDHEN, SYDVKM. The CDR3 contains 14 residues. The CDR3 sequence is CASSFGQVSYEQYF. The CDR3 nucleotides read TGTGCCAGCAGTTTTGGACAGGTTTCCTACGAGCAGTACTTC.

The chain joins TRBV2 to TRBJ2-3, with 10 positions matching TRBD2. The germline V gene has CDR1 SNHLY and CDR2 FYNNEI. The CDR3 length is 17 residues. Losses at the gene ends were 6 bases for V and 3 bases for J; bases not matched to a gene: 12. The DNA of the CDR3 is TGTGCCAGCAGCGCTAAAGCGGGAGGGCCATTAACAGATACGCAGTATTTT. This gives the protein CASSAKAGGPLTDTQYF.

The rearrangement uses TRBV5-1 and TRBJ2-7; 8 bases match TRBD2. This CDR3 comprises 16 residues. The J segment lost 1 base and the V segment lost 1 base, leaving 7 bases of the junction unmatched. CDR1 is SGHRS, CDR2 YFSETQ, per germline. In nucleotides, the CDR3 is TGCGCCAGCAGCTTGTCGGGGGGGCCCGGGTCCTACGAGCAGTACTTC. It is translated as CASSLSGGPGSYEQYF. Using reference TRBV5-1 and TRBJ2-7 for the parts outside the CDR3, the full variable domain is KAGVTQTPRYLIKTRGQQVTLSCSPISGHRSVSWYQQTPGQGLQFLFEYFSETQRNKGNFPGRFSGRQFSNSRSEMNVSTLELGDSALYLCASSLSGGPGSYEQYFGPGTRLTVT.

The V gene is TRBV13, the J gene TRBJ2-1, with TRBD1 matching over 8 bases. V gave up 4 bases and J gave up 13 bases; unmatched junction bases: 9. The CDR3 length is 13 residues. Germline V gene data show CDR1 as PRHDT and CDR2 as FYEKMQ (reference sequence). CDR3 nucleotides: TGTGCCAGCAGCTCTTACGTCAGGGGGCAACAGTTCTTC. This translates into CASSSYVRGQQFF. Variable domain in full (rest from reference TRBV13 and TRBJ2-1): AAGVIQSPRHLIKEKRETATLKCYPIPRHDTVYWYQQGPGQDPQFLISFYEKMQSDKGSIPDRFSAQQFSDYHSELNMSSLELGDSALYFCASSSYVRGQQFFGPGTRLTVL.